The T cell receptor (beta chain) described here comes from a study of cytomegalovirus exposure and HLA in healthy donors. Study as a whole: A subsequent analysis reported that the 95 to 150 validation repertoires were produced on the same platform that had also been used for the 500 to 700 first-cohort repertoires. Study-wide findings and caveats: Three chains linked to CMV were shown in vitro to be specific for CMV antigens. Among TCR sequences, most were rare, though some public TCRs appeared in many donors.

This clone was recorded many times. Antigen specificity is unknown. V shed 6 bases and J shed 8 bases, with 19 bases lying between them. The CDR3 is 15 amino acids. The germline V gene encodes CDR1 MNHEY and CDR2 SMNVEV (reference sequence). Clones were read by immunoSEQ multiplex PCR, and TCRdb kept only the in-frame ones, dropping some. The sample includes 250,000 to 400,000 clones, around 90% of them seen just once. Donors were drawn from the approximately 120-subject validation cohort, separate from the 666-subject first cohort. This clonotype was obtained from a woman under 40 in good health and CMV-seropositive. The specimen sequenced was PBMCs. V is TRBV27 and J is TRBJ1-4; tentative D call: TRBD1 (5 bases). This chain's CDR3 is CASSLRVAGSEKLFF. The CDR3 nucleotides read TGTGCCAGCAGCCTAAGGGTGGCAGGGAGCGAAAAACTGTTTTTT. The full variable domain, completed using reference TRBV27 and TRBJ1-4, is EAQVTQNPRYLITVTGKKLTVTCSQNMNHEYMSWYRQDPGLGLRQIYYSMNVEVTDKGDVPEGYKVSRKEKRNFPLILESPSPNQTSLYFCASSLRVAGSEKLFFGSGTQLSVL.